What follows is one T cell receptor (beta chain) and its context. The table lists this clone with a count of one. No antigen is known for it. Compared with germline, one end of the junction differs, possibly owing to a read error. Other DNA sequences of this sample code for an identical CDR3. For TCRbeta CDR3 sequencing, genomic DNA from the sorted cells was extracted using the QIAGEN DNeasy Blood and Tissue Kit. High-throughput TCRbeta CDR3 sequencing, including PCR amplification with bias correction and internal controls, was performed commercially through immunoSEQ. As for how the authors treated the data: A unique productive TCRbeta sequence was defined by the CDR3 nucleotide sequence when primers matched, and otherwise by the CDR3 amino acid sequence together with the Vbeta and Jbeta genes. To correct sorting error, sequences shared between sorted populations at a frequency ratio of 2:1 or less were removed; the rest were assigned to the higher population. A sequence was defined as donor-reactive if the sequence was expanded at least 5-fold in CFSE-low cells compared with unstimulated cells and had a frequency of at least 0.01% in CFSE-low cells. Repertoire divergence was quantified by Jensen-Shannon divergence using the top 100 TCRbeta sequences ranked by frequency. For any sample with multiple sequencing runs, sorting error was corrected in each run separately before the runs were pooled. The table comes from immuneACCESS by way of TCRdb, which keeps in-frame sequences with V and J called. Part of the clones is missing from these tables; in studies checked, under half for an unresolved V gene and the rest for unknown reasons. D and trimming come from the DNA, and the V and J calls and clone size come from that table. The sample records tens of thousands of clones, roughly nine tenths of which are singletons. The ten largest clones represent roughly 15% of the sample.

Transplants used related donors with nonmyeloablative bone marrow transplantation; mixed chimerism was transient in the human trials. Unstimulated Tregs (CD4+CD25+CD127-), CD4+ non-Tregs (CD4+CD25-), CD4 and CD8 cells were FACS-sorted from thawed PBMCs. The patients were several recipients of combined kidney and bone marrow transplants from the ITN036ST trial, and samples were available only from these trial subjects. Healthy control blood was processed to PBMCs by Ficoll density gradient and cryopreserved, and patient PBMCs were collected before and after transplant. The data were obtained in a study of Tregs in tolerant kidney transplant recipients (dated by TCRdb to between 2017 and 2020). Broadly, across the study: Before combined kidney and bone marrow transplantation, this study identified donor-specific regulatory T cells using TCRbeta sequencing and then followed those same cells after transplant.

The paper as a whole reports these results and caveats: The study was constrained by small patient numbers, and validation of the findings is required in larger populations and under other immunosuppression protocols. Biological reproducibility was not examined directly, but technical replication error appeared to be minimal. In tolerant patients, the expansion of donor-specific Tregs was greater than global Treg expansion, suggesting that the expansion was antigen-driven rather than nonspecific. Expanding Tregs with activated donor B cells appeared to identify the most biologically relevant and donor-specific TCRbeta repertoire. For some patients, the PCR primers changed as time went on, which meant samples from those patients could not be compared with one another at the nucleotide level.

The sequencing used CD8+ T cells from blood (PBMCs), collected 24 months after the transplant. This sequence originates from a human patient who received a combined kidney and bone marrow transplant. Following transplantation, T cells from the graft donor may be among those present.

The CDR3 region reads CASSQDRGSNSPLHF. In nucleotides, the sequence is TGCGCCAGCAGCCAAGATAGGGGCAGTAATTCCCCCCTCCACTTT. The rearrangement joined TRBV4-3 to TRBJ1-6; the D segment could be TRBD1, given 5 matching bases. The CDR1 and CDR2 encoded by the germline V gene are LGHNA and YSLEER. The CDR3 runs 15 residues from the cysteine to the phenylalanine. Only the CDR3 region is kept as DNA, spanning 45 bases read in frame from base 1.